The 31 T cell receptor beta chains reported below all come from one sample, sequenced in a study of blood T cell repertoires in COVID-19. The method was immunoSEQ multiplex PCR; TCRdb's version includes in-frame clones alone and lacks a portion of them. The table shows around 120,000 clones, with around 87% occurring only once. The specimen sequenced was peripheral blood. The receptors here all came from a woman between 70 and 85 years old with acute or convalescent COVID-19.

The V and J genes are TRBV28 and TRBJ2-3, with D maybe TRBD1 (5 bases). This CDR3 has 15 amino acids. The germline CDR1 and CDR2 sequences are MDHEN and SYDVKM. Trimming removed 8 bases at V and 5 bases at J, with 20 bases between. The CDR3 is CASGSPTVGIDTQYF. CDR3 nucleotide sequence: TGTGCCAGCGGATCCCCGACAGTTGGCATAGATACGCAGTATTTT.

The genes are TRBV7-9 and TRBJ2-2; D gene uncertain. This CDR3 has 16 amino acids. Trimming shortened V by 5 bases and J by 1 base, and 14 bases separated the two germline ends. The germline V gene has CDR1 SEHNR and CDR2 FQNEAQ (reference sequence). The CDR3 DNA follows: TGTGCCAGCAGCGGTGCCTCCTTCGGGAACACCGGGGAGCTGTTTTTT. Translated: CASSGASFGNTGELFF.

The chain carries TRBV6-2 or TRBV6-3 and TRBJ2-7; 9 bases match TRBD1. The germline V gene encodes CDR1 MNHEY and CDR2 SVGEGT. The CDR3 covers 15 residues. V lost 3 bases to trimming and J lost 4 bases; unmatched junction nucleotides: 7. The CDR3 spells CASSYVQGAKYEQYF. Here the CDR3 DNA reads TGTGCCAGCAGTTATGTACAGGGGGCGAAGTACGAGCAGTACTTC.

The rearrangement joins TRBV5-4 to TRBJ1-1; possibly TRBD1 for D (5 bases). Germline CDR1 and CDR2: SGHNT and YYREEE (reference sequence). V was pared by 4 bases and J by 0 bases, with 10 bases between. The CDR3 covers 14 residues. CDR3 protein: CASSRGGLNTEAFF. CDR3 sequence (DNA): TGTGCCAGCAGCCGGGGGGGGTTGAACACTGAAGCTTTCTTT.

V gene TRBV28 combines with J gene TRBJ2-5, with 7 bases matching TRBD1. The CDR3 loop spans 14 amino acids. With 3 bases clipped from V and 5 bases from J, the junction kept 6 bases outside the gene matches. Germline CDR1 reads MDHEN; CDR2 reads SYDVKM. CDR3 DNA sequence: TGTGCCAGCAGTTTGGTTCAGGGGGATGAGACCCAGTACTTC. Protein product: CASSLVQGDETQYF.

The chain employs TRBV6-1 and TRBJ1-2, with a weak D call TRBD1 (6 bases). The germline CDR1 and CDR2 sequences are MNHNS and SASEGT. The V and J ends lost 2 bases and 5 bases respectively, with 12 bases between them. The CDR3 is 14 residues long. The CDR3: CASSETGRGYGYTF. The CDR3 DNA sequence: TGTGCCAGCAGTGAAACAGGGAGGGGTTATGGCTACACCTTC.

The CDR3 nucleotides read TGTGCCAGTAGCCCGACTAGCGGGGGGCTGGGGACAGATACGCAGTATTTT. The encoded protein is CASSPTSGGLGTDTQYF. V and J are TRBV19 and TRBJ2-3, with 13 bases matching TRBD2. The germline CDR1 and CDR2 sequences are LNHDA and SQIVND (reference sequence). The length of the CDR3 is 17 residues. Trimming cost V 6 bases and J 3 bases; bases outside gene matches: 9.

The V call is TRBV7-9, the J call TRBJ1-1; D gene unclear. The CDR3 spans 12 residues. Germline V gene lookup returns CDR1 SEHNR and CDR2 FQNEAQ (reference sequence). The V and J ends lost 0 bases and 6 bases respectively, with 5 bases between them. The CDR3 region is CASSLAIPEAFF. In DNA form, the CDR3 reads TGTGCCAGCAGCTTAGCTATCCCTGAAGCTTTCTTT. Complete variable domain (other parts from reference TRBV7-9 and TRBJ1-1): DTGVSQNPRHKITKRGQNVTFRCDPISEHNRLYWYRQTLGQGPEFLTYFQNEAQLEKSRLLSDRFSAERPKGSFSTLEIQRTEQGDSAMYLCASSLAIPEAFFGQGTRLTVV.

This rearrangement joins TRBV19 to TRBJ1-6, with 9 bases that match TRBD1. The V gene's germline CDR1 is LNHDA and CDR2 SQIVND (reference sequence). The CDR3 runs to 13 residues. V lost 6 bases, J lost 8 bases, and 2 bases stayed unmatched. The CDR3 coding sequence is TGTGCCAGTAGGGGACAGGGATATTCACCCCTCCACTTT. This encodes CASRGQGYSPLHF.

This sequence joins TRBV15 and TRBJ1-5; D perhaps matches TRBD1 (5 bases). V was trimmed by 4 bases and J by 6 bases, leaving 10 bases between them. The CDR3 length is 13 residues. CDR1 LNHNV and CDR2 YYDKDF come from the germline V gene (reference sequence). The CDR3, as DNA: TGTGCCACCAGCATCGGGGGAACTCAGCCCCAGCATTTT. Protein product: CATSIGGTQPQHF.

The V call is TRBV30, the J call TRBJ1-2, with D possibly matching TRBD1 (6 bases). With 3 bases removed from V and 1 base from J, the gap between germline ends came to 18 bases. CDR1 and CDR2 from the germline V gene are GTSNPN and SVGIG (reference sequence). The CDR3 runs 16 residues. CDR3 coding DNA: TGTGCCTGGAGGACAGCAGGGGCAGGGCTTAACTATGGCTACACCTTC. Its protein is CAWRTAGAGLNYGYTF.

J is TRBJ2-7 and V is TRBV3-1 (or the pseudogene TRBV3-2); a possible D gene is TRBD1 (6 bases). Germline V gene sequence: CDR1 LGHDT, CDR2 YNNKEL (reference sequence). V shed 0 bases and J shed 0 bases, with 21 bases lying between them. This CDR3 has 19 residues. CDR3 bases: TGTGCCAGCAGCCAAGATCCGTTAACCGGGACACTCCTCTCCTACGAGCAGTACTTC. Encoded protein: CASSQDPLTGTLLSYEQYF.

The chain links TRBV6-6 to TRBJ1-2; D call uncertain. Trimming left V 6 bases short and J 8 bases short, with 10 bases between. Germline CDR1 is MNHNY and CDR2 is SVGAGI (reference sequence). There are 11 residues in the CDR3. Here the CDR3 reads CASRFGQGYTF. The CDR3 nucleotides read TGTGCCAGCAGATTTGGGCAAGGCTACACCTTC.

This chain uses TRBV30 with TRBJ2-1; tentatively, D is TRBD2 (5 bases). CDR3 length equals 14 residues. Germline V gene data show CDR1 as GTSNPN and CDR2 as SVGIG (reference sequence). V was cut by 2 bases and J by 7 bases, with 15 bases left in between. Here the CDR3 DNA reads TGTGCCTGGAGTACCGGTCGGACTGGGAATGAGCAGTTCTTC. Its protein is CAWSTGRTGNEQFF. Complete variable domain (other parts from reference TRBV30 and TRBJ2-1): SQTIHQWPATLVQPVGSPLSLECTVEGTSNPNLYWYRQAAGRGLQLLFYSVGIGQISSEVPQNLSASRPQDRQFILSSKKLLLSDSGFYLCAWSTGRTGNEQFFGPGTRLTVL.

The sample holds a few counts of this clone. J is TRBJ1-3 and V is TRBV14, with unresolved D. The germline CDR1 and CDR2 sequences are SGHDN and FVKESK. The CDR3 extends over 14 amino acids. V was pared by 4 bases and J by 2 bases, with 9 bases between. The DNA for the CDR3 is TGTGCCAGCAGCCCCCCGGGGACTGGAAACACCATATATTTT. It encodes CASSPPGTGNTIYF.

The chain uses TRBV5-4 and TRBJ2-1; 11 bases are a match to TRBD1. Germline CDR1 and CDR2: SGHNT and YYREEE (reference sequence). Germline trimming cut 6 bases from V and 7 bases from J; bases unmatched to any gene: 9. CDR3 length: 15 amino acids. The DNA of the CDR3 is TGTGCCAGCACCATGGGAGGGACAGGGGGGAATGAGCAGTTCTTC. Encoded protein: CASTMGGTGGNEQFF.

J is TRBJ2-1 and V is TRBV20-1, with D possibly matching TRBD2 (5 bases). CDR3 size: 11 residues. From germline, CDR1 is DFQATT and CDR2 SNEGSKA (reference sequence). Trimming removed 6 bases from V and 16 bases from J, with 19 bases in between. The CDR3 DNA is TGCAGTGCCGCTAACGGGGTAGATTTATTCTTC. It yields the protein CSAANGVDLFF.

The J gene is TRBJ2-7, the V gene TRBV6-5, with D perhaps TRBD1 (5 bases). The CDR3 has 11 residues. Between the trimmed V and J ends, which lost 10 bases and 3 bases, there was a span of 10 bases. CDR1 and CDR2 (germline): MNHEY, SVGAGI. As DNA, the CDR3 is TGTGCCACGATTGACAGCTACGAGCAGTACTTC. It is translated as CATIDSYEQYF.

The V gene is TRBV5-6, the J gene TRBJ1-6, with 11 positions matching TRBD1. The V gene end was trimmed by 0 bases and the J gene end by 7 bases; junction bases not matched to a gene: 3. This CDR3 contains 16 residues. Germline V gives CDR1 SGHDT, CDR2 YYEEEE. DNA for the CDR3: TGTGCCAGCAGCTTGGGCAGGACAGGGGGCAATTCACCCCTCCACTTT. As protein: CASSLGRTGGNSPLHF.

The chain's CDR3 is CASSLGSGTGGEKLFF. The CDR3 nucleotides read TGTGCCAGCAGCTTAGGGTCCGGGACAGGGGGCGAAAAACTGTTTTTT. The J gene is TRBJ1-4, the V gene TRBV7-9, with 12 nucleotides matching TRBD1. Germline lookup yields CDR1 SEHNR and CDR2 FQNEAQ (reference sequence). The CDR3 is 16 residues long. Trimming removed 1 base from V and 8 bases from J; junction bases left unmatched: 5.

This chain joins TRBV3-1 (or the pseudogene TRBV3-2) and TRBJ2-3; 8 positions agree with TRBD2. The germline gives CDR1 LGHDT, CDR2 YNNKEL (reference sequence). This CDR3 spans 14 amino acids. Germline trimming cut 4 bases from V and 9 bases from J; bases unmatched to any gene: 9. DNA for the CDR3: TGTGCCAGCAGCCCTTACCGGGGACTAGTAACGCAGTATTTT. Protein: CASSPYRGLVTQYF.

The rearrangement uses TRBV6-1 and TRBJ2-4; 8 bases match TRBD2. CDR1 is MNHNS, CDR2 SASEGT, per germline. After removal of 3 bases from V and 8 bases from J, the junction contained 6 bases not matched to a gene. The CDR3 is made up of 14 amino acids. The CDR3 DNA is TGTGCCAGCAGTGAGGGGACTAGTTGGGACATTCAGTACTTC. This encodes CASSEGTSWDIQYF.

The chain recombines TRBV5-1 with TRBJ1-2; 10 bases align to TRBD1. V was pared by 0 bases and J by 8 bases, with 4 bases of the junction left unmatched. This CDR3 spans 14 amino acids. CDR1 and CDR2 (germline): SGHRS, YFSETQ. CDR3 residues: CASSLATGGAGYTF. In nucleotides, the CDR3 is TGCGCCAGCAGCTTGGCGACAGGGGGCGCGGGCTACACCTTC. The full variable domain, its missing parts supplied by reference TRBV5-1 and TRBJ1-2, is KAGVTQTPRYLIKTRGQQVTLSCSPISGHRSVSWYQQTPGQGLQFLFEYFSETQRNKGNFPGRFSGRQFSNSRSEMNVSTLELGDSALYLCASSLATGGAGYTFGSGTRLTVV.

The chain carries TRBV5-1 and TRBJ1-1, with 8 bases lining up with TRBD1. The CDR3 has 14 residues. Germline V lookup: CDR1 SGHRS, CDR2 YFSETQ. V was clipped by 4 bases and J by 4 bases; unmatched bases: 6. Here the CDR3 DNA reads TGCGCCAGCAGCCACGGACAGGGTGGCACTGAAGCTTTCTTT. This encodes CASSHGQGGTEAFF.

Here the CDR3 reads CASSLASSGYLNTGELFF. In DNA, the CDR3 is TGTGCCAGCAGCTTGGCTTCTAGCGGATACTTGAACACCGGGGAGCTGTTTTTT. The chain carries TRBV5-6 and TRBJ2-2; TRBD2 aligns across 7 bases. The trim removed 0 bases at V and 1 base at J, leaving 9 bases unmatched. The CDR3 has 18 amino acids. CDR1 SGHDT and CDR2 YYEEEE come from the germline V gene. The full variable domain, in which reference TRBV5-6 and TRBJ2-2 provide the parts outside the CDR3, is DAGVTQSPTHLIKTRGQQVTLRCSPKSGHDTVSWYQQALGQGPQFIFQYYEEEERQRGNFPDRFSGHQFPNYSSELNVNALLLGDSALYLCASSLASSGYLNTGELFFGEGSRLTVL.

The CDR3 coding sequence is TGCGCCAGCAGCTTGACACCCGGGACAGGGGCTGAAGCTTTCTTT. Translation gives CASSLTPGTGAEAFF. This chain connects TRBV5-1 to TRBJ1-1; 10 bases fit TRBD1. Per the germline V gene, CDR1 is SGHRS and CDR2 is YFSETQ. Trimming took 1 base from V and 6 from J; bases not matched to a gene: 6. The CDR3 consists of 15 residues. The full variable domain, in which reference TRBV5-1 and TRBJ1-1 provide the parts outside the CDR3, is KAGVTQTPRYLIKTRGQQVTLSCSPISGHRSVSWYQQTPGQGLQFLFEYFSETQRNKGNFPGRFSGRQFSNSRSEMNVSTLELGDSALYLCASSLTPGTGAEAFFGQGTRLTVV.

This clone was found once. The rearrangement links TRBV7-3 to TRBJ2-7, with D perhaps TRBD2 (7 bases). The CDR3 contains 13 residues. Germline CDR1 and CDR2: SGHTA and FQGTGA. The V end was cut by 1 base, the J end by 4 bases, with 8 bases between. The CDR3 loop is CASSLKGGYEQYF. CDR3 nucleotides: TGTGCCAGCAGCTTAAAGGGGGGGTACGAGCAGTACTTC.

The V gene is TRBV5-1, the J gene TRBJ2-7, with TRBD2 matching 8 bases. Germline CDR1 is SGHRS and CDR2 is YFSETQ. The length of the CDR3 is 14 residues. J lost 3 bases, V lost 7 bases, and 9 bases had no gene match. The CDR3 is CASHRGGVGYEQYF. CDR3 sequence (DNA): TGCGCCAGCCACCGGGGGGGGGTTGGCTACGAGCAGTACTTC. The full variable domain, completed using reference TRBV5-1 and TRBJ2-7, is KAGVTQTPRYLIKTRGQQVTLSCSPISGHRSVSWYQQTPGQGLQFLFEYFSETQRNKGNFPGRFSGRQFSNSRSEMNVSTLELGDSALYLCASHRGGVGYEQYFGPGTRLTVT.

The genes are TRBV2 and TRBJ1-3, with D possibly TRBD1 on 5 matching bases. V lost 11 bases, J lost 4 bases, and 15 bases lay in between. Looked up from germline, CDR1 is SNHLY and CDR2 is FYNNEI. CDR3 length equals 13 residues. For the CDR3, the DNA is TGTGCCTGCTCAGGGATGGAAGGAAACACCATATATTTT. Protein product: CACSGMEGNTIYF.

The chain joins TRBV29-1 to TRBJ1-2; maybe TRBD1 (6 bases). This CDR3 is 12 amino acids long. Germline V gene data show CDR1 as SQVTM and CDR2 as ANQGSEA. V was clipped by 3 bases and J by 4 bases, with 9 bases between them. The CDR3 here is CSVEGHLYGYTF. As DNA, the CDR3 is TGCAGCGTTGAGGGACACCTCTATGGCTACACCTTC.

The chain has TRBV14 and TRBJ2-3; D might be TRBD1 (6 bases). The V and J ends lost 6 bases and 1 base respectively, with 14 bases between them. Germline V gene data show CDR1 as SGHDN and CDR2 as FVKESK. CDR3 size: 15 residues. The CDR3 reads CASSVQGFGTDTQYF. CDR3 bases: TGTGCCAGCAGTGTCCAGGGGTTTGGCACAGATACGCAGTATTTT.